Shown below are 3 T cell receptor beta chains from a single sample sequenced in a study of the immune and genomic landscape of osteosarcoma. Generated by immunoSEQ multiplex PCR, the TCRdb table keeps only in-frame clones and is missing some. Among roughly 1,300 clones, around 74% were seen once, and the ten largest hold about 13%. Sequenced material: tumor tissue from a local recurrence in the skull. The receptors derive from a man between 18 and 35 years old with osteosarcoma.

V is TRBV6-5 and J is TRBJ1-1, with 8 bases matching TRBD1. The CDR3 runs to 15 residues. V lost 4 bases, J lost 1 base, and 5 bases stayed unmatched. CDR1 is MNHEY and CDR2 is SVGAGI in the germline V gene. The CDR3 nucleotides are TGTGCCAGCAGTTCTATGGGACAGGCGAACACTGAAGCTTTCTTT. Residues: CASSSMGQANTEAFF.

This clone has only one observation. This sequence joins TRBV5-1 and TRBJ1-1; no clear D. Looked up from germline, CDR1 is SGHRS and CDR2 is YFSETQ. V lost 4 bases and J lost 0, with 10 bases in between. The CDR3 is made up of 14 amino acids. The CDR3 sequence is CASSPGILNTEAFF. The CDR3 DNA reads as TGCGCCAGCAGCCCTGGGATCCTGAACACTGAAGCTTTCTTT.

This chain uses TRBV10-2 with TRBJ2-7, with D unclear. The V gene's germline CDR1 is WSHSY and CDR2 SAAADI. The CDR3 is 15 residues long. V lost 6 bases to trimming and J lost 3 bases, with 18 bases between them. The CDR3: CASSQEGAPVYEQYF. CDR3 sequence (DNA): TGCGCCAGCAGCCAGGAAGGCGCTCCCGTCTACGAGCAGTACTTC.